This T cell receptor (beta chain) comes out of a study of control samples from healthy donors and cancer patients. Assay used: immunoSEQ multiplex PCR; TCRdb lists only in-frame clones, some missing. The table includes approximately 89,000 clones, 86% detected once. Per germline, CDR1 MRHNA and CDR2 SNTAGT. The CDR3 loop spans 12 amino acids. The ends were cut back, 1 base at V and 4 bases at J, with 4 bases in the middle. The sample was blood. The chain has TRBV6-4 and TRBJ2-5; D gene unclear. The TCR comes from a man aged 25 to 40 in good health. CDR3 sequence: CASSDWRETQYF. DNA for the CDR3: TGTGCCAGCAGTGACTGGAGAGAGACCCAGTACTTC.